This T cell receptor (beta chain) is drawn from a study of cytomegalovirus exposure and HLA in healthy donors. Overall study findings and caveats: In a later analysis, across HLA loci, associated TCR counts were highest for DRB1, lowest for HLA-C.

Trimming removed 1 base from V and 5 bases from J; junction bases left unmatched: 3. The germline gives CDR1 SNHLY, CDR2 FYNNEI. The CDR3 is 16 residues long. As for this clone: The antigen is not known.

PCR primers comprised 60 Vbeta and 13 Jbeta primers. In the original workflow: An analysis that came later counted 60 million to 80 million unique TCR beta chains, around 12 million shared. Generated by immunoSEQ multiplex PCR, the TCRdb table keeps only in-frame clones and is missing some. That table is the source of V, J and clone size, and D and trimming were worked out from the DNA. The sample holds about 130,000 clones, about two thirds seen once. Material: PBMCs. The chain uses TRBV2 and TRBJ2-3, with 13 bases that match TRBD2. This sequence originates from a woman aged 55-69 years in good health and CMV-seropositive. The CDR3 nucleotides read TGTGCCAGCAGTGAAGGCCGGACTAGCGGGGGAGATACGCAGTATTTT. It specifies CASSEGRTSGGDTQYF. Full variable domain (rest looked up from reference TRBV2 and TRBJ2-3): EPEVTQTPSHQVTQMGQEVILRCVPISNHLYFYWYRQILGQKVEFLVSFYNNEISEKSEIFDDQFSVERPDGSNFTLKIRSTKLEDSAMYFCASSEGRTSGGDTQYFGPGTRLTVL.